The 21 T cell receptor beta chains presented below share a single source sample, sequenced in a study of cytomegalovirus exposure and HLA in healthy donors. 13 Jbeta primers and 60 Vbeta primers were used for the PCR. Repertoires were generated with immunoSEQ multiplex PCR, while TCRdb's copy carries only in-frame clones and drops some. The table has about 150,000 clones, over 75% seen once. Material for sequencing was PBMCs. The receptors here all came from a male donor in good health and CMV-seronegative.

The V gene is TRBV6-5, the J gene TRBJ1-2, with a weak D call TRBD1 (5 bases). Trimming removed 2 bases at V and 7 bases at J, with 8 bases between. Germline loops: CDR1 MNHEY, CDR2 SVGAGI. This CDR3 has 12 residues. The CDR3 nucleotides read TGTGCCAGCAGTTACCAGGGCGGTGGCTACACCTTC. Protein product: CASSYQGGGYTF.

A note on this clone: An end of the junction differs from the germline gene, which may be a read error. This chain connects TRBV7-9 to TRBJ2-7; maybe TRBD2 (6 bases). The CDR3 length is 13 residues. From germline, CDR1 is SEHNR and CDR2 FQNEAQ (reference sequence). The CDR3 region has the DNA TGTTCCAGCAGCTTAGCGCCGGGGGTTGAGCAGTACTTC. Its translation is CSSSLAPGVEQYF.

The rearrangement uses TRBV25-1 and TRBJ1-2, with TRBD1 matching 10 bases. Germline V gene lookup returns CDR1 MGHDK and CDR2 SYGVNS. V trimming: 4 bases; J trimming: 4 bases; junction bases outside the gene matches: 6. The length of the CDR3 is 15 residues. CDR3 amino acids: CASSGTGGRGYGYTF. The CDR3 DNA is TGTGCCAGCAGTGGGACAGGGGGTCGAGGCTATGGCTACACCTTC.

This clone was picked up a small number of times. This rearrangement joins TRBV27 to TRBJ1-1; tentatively, D is TRBD1 (6 bases). V was pared by 2 bases and J by 1 base, with 11 bases between. The CDR3 loop spans 15 amino acids. Germline V gene data show CDR1 as MNHEY and CDR2 as SMNVEV (reference sequence). The CDR3 loop is CASSLRRGSNTEAFF. The DNA for the CDR3 is TGTGCCAGCAGTTTACGCAGGGGTTCGAACACTGAAGCTTTCTTT.

The rearrangement joins TRBV18 to TRBJ2-7, with TRBD1 identical over 10 bases. The V gene's germline CDR1 is KGHSH and CDR2 LQKENI. V shed 2 bases, J shed 2 bases, and the junction held 0 bases outside the gene matches. CDR3 length: 14 residues. In nucleotides, the CDR3 is TGTGCCAGCTCACCAGGGACAGGGGCCTACGAGCAGTACTTC. It is translated as CASSPGTGAYEQYF. The full variable domain, in which reference TRBV18 and TRBJ2-7 provide the parts outside the CDR3, is NAGVMQNPRHLVRRRGQEARLRCSPMKGHSHVYWYRQLPEEGLKFMVYLQKENIIDESGMPKERFSAEFPKEGPSILRIQQVVRGDSAAYFCASSPGTGAYEQYFGPGTRLTVT.

This clone has only one observation. The chain combines TRBV11-2 with TRBJ1-1, with D possibly TRBD1 on 6 matching bases. V was cut by 5 bases and J by 1 base, with 11 bases left in between. Germline CDR1 is SGHAT and CDR2 is FQNNGV. The CDR3 consists of 14 residues. The CDR3 reads CASSLAGENTEAFF. In DNA form, the CDR3 reads TGTGCCAGCAGCCTGGCAGGGGAGAACACTGAAGCTTTCTTT.

Remarks on this clone: One end of the junction fails to match germline, which may point to a read error. J is TRBJ1-2 and V is TRBV7-9, with a possible D match to TRBD1 (5 bases). This CDR3 spans 15 amino acids. CDR1 is SEHNR and CDR2 is FQNEAQ in the germline V gene (reference sequence). CDR3 sequence reads: CSSSQGVGQNYGYTF. In nucleotides, the CDR3 is TGTTCCAGCAGCCAAGGGGTAGGGCAGAACTATGGCTACACCTTC.

The DNA of the CDR3 is TGTGCCAGCAGGCGACGACAGGGTCGTTACCTGGTCAATGAGCAGTTCTTC. It codes for CASRRRQGRYLVNEQFF. The chain recombines TRBV13 with TRBJ2-1, with 7 bases aligning to TRBD1. Per germline, CDR1 PRHDT and CDR2 FYEKMQ (reference sequence). The CDR3 consists of 17 residues. Germline trimming cut 6 bases from V and 6 bases from J; bases unmatched to any gene: 17.

The chain recombines TRBV5-4 with TRBJ2-5; TRBD2 is a possible D gene (6 bases). The CDR3 has 14 residues. Trimming pared 5 bases from V and 7 bases from J, leaving 18 bases between. Germline values: CDR1 SGHNT, CDR2 YYREEE (reference sequence). For the CDR3, the DNA is TGTGCCAGCAGTTACGGGACTCGAGAGGGGACCCAGTACTTC. It translates to CASSYGTREGTQYF.

This clone was seen only a few times. The chain has TRBV4-2 and TRBJ2-3; 12 bases are shared with TRBD2. V lost 1 base and J lost 9; bases outside the gene matches: 5. There are 15 residues in the CDR3. Germline CDR1 LGHNA, CDR2 YNFKEQ. CDR3 nucleotide sequence: TGTGCCAGCAGCCAAGTGGTACTAGCGGGAGGAACGCAGTATTTT. Its protein product is CASSQVVLAGGTQYF.

This chain links TRBV7-2 with TRBJ2-3, with D possibly TRBD2 on 6 matching bases. This CDR3 comprises 17 residues. The V gene lost 1 base and the J gene lost 4 bases, with 18 bases spanning the gap. The germline gives CDR1 SGHTA, CDR2 FQGNSA. CDR3 loop: CASSLGITGVRSDTQYF. The CDR3, as DNA: TGTGCCAGCAGCTTAGGAATTACGGGAGTTAGATCAGATACGCAGTATTTT.

V usage is TRBV5-4 and J usage is TRBJ1-1; tentative D call: TRBD1 (6 bases). Trimming took 1 base from V and 1 from J, leaving 8 bases between them. The CDR3 is 14 residues long. Germline V gene data show CDR1 as SGHNT and CDR2 as YYREEE (reference sequence). The CDR3 coding sequence is TGTGCCAGCAGCTTGCGGACAGCGAACACTGAAGCTTTCTTT. It encodes CASSLRTANTEAFF.

The chain uses TRBV11-3 and TRBJ2-7; D might be TRBD1 (6 bases). The CDR3 loop spans 13 amino acids. The germline V gene has CDR1 SGHNT and CDR2 YENEEA. Trimming took 0 bases from V and 4 from J, leaving 7 bases between them. DNA for the CDR3: TGTGCCAGCAGCTTAGACGGACAGTACGAGCAGTACTTC. It codes for CASSLDGQYEQYF.

This clone was seen only a few times. This chain uses TRBV6-5 with TRBJ1-1, with 9 bases aligning to TRBD1. The V gene end was trimmed by 5 bases and the J gene end by 3 bases; junction bases not matched to a gene: 4. Germline values: CDR1 MNHEY, CDR2 SVGAGI. The CDR3 is made up of 14 amino acids. DNA for the CDR3: TGTGCCAGCAGTCGCGGACAGGGGTACACTGAAGCTTTCTTT. Translated: CASSRGQGYTEAFF.

This chain connects TRBV18 to TRBJ2-3, with TRBD1 identical over 10 bases. Germline values: CDR1 KGHSH, CDR2 LQKENI. CDR3 length equals 16 residues. V lost 7 bases to trimming and J lost 8 bases; unmatched junction nucleotides: 15. CDR3 amino acids: CASCSSGTGAGGTQYF. CDR3 in DNA: TGTGCCAGCTGCTCCTCCGGGACAGGGGCCGGAGGTACGCAGTATTTT.

V gene TRBV18 combines with J gene TRBJ1-5; 7 bases are shared with TRBD1. The germline V gene has CDR1 KGHSH and CDR2 LQKENI. The CDR3 contains 16 residues. The V gene end was trimmed by 2 bases and the J gene end by 5 bases; junction bases not matched to a gene: 9. The CDR3 sequence: CASSPYSGQGDQPQHF. In nucleotides, the CDR3 is TGTGCCAGCTCACCATATTCAGGGCAGGGGGATCAGCCCCAGCATTTT. Full variable domain (remainder filled in from reference TRBV18 and TRBJ1-5): NAGVMQNPRHLVRRRGQEARLRCSPMKGHSHVYWYRQLPEEGLKFMVYLQKENIIDESGMPKERFSAEFPKEGPSILRIQQVVRGDSAAYFCASSPYSGQGDQPQHFGDGTRLSIL.

This chain connects TRBV11-3 to TRBJ2-5, with TRBD2 as a possible D gene (7 bases). The CDR3 covers 14 residues. The V end was cut by 7 bases, the J end by 5 bases, with 17 bases between. The V gene's germline CDR1 is SGHNT and CDR2 YENEEA. The CDR3 DNA reads as TGTGCCAGCACCAAGGGGGGGTCTTTCGAGACCCAGTACTTC. Amino acids: CASTKGGSFETQYF.

V usage is TRBV5-1 and J usage is TRBJ2-3; TRBD1 matches 10 bases. The CDR3 runs to 14 residues. The trim removed 4 bases at V and 4 bases at J, leaving 3 bases unmatched. CDR1 SGHRS and CDR2 YFSETQ come from the germline V gene. The CDR3 spells CASSTGQGADTQYF. The CDR3 DNA reads TGCGCCAGCAGCACCGGACAGGGGGCAGATACGCAGTATTTT.

This clone was recorded only once. This chain joins TRBV7-9 and TRBJ2-3, with a possible D match to TRBD1 (5 bases). The V end was cut by 11 bases, the J end by 3 bases, with 15 bases between. Germline values: CDR1 SEHNR, CDR2 FQNEAQ (reference sequence). The CDR3 sequence is 13 residues long. This chain's CDR3 is CALKGFGTDTQYF. The CDR3 DNA follows: TGTGCCCTCAAGGGGTTTGGGACAGATACGCAGTATTTT.

The chain has TRBV5-1 and TRBJ2-3; D unresolved. The CDR3 covers 13 residues. V gave up 5 bases and J gave up 0 bases, with 7 bases separating them. Germline V CDR1 and CDR2: SGHRS, YFSETQ. The DNA of the CDR3 is TGCGCCAGCAGTCTAACTAGCACAGATACGCAGTATTTT. Translated: CASSLTSTDTQYF. Filled out from reference TRBV5-1 and TRBJ2-3, the complete variable domain reads KAGVTQTPRYLIKTRGQQVTLSCSPISGHRSVSWYQQTPGQGLQFLFEYFSETQRNKGNFPGRFSGRQFSNSRSEMNVSTLELGDSALYLCASSLTSTDTQYFGPGTRLTVL.

This chain uses TRBV6-4 with TRBJ2-1; possibly TRBD2 for D (6 bases). V was trimmed by 6 bases and J by 7 bases, leaving 16 bases between them. This CDR3 spans 14 amino acids. The germline CDR1 and CDR2 sequences are MRHNA and SNTAGT. CDR3 protein: CASSLRAGGNEQFF. Here the CDR3 DNA reads TGTGCCAGCAGCCTCCGGGCTGGGGGGAATGAGCAGTTCTTC.